This T cell receptor (beta chain) was observed in a study of a mutant IDH1 vaccine in newly diagnosed glioma (dated by TCRdb to the early 2020s). At the level of the whole study: Across visits V03 through V10, patients got a total of eight vaccinations, given in weeks 1, 3, 5, 7, 11, 15, 19 and 23. Vaccination was initiated 4-6 weeks after radiotherapy alone, or concurrently with temozolomide cycles in the chemotherapy-containing groups. The roughly 33 treated patients were approximately 62% male and roughly 40% female, with a mean age of about 43 years. Before enrollment, most patients had been given radiochemotherapy with temozolomide as standard therapy, while the rest had received either radiotherapy alone or temozolomide alone. Peripheral blood was drawn at six visits: V03 (baseline), V05, V07, V10, V12 and V13. Longitudinal TCRB deep sequencing was performed for about 25 treated patients wherever samples were available for exploratory analyses.

On this clone: Its antigen is still unknown. It has no much larger one-base neighbor in the sample; base qualities were not kept.

Overall results and qualifications from the work: Immune responses induced by the vaccine were seen in about 93% of patients across multiple MHC alleles. It was noted by the authors that analyses of patient blood samples could not be reproduced owing to sample limitations. PBMC samples for TCRB deep sequencing were selected based on availability. Pseudoprogression appeared unrelated to alterations in the top peripheral T cell clonotypes detected by TCRB sequencing.

CDR1 and CDR2 were assigned from the germline V gene as KGHSH and LQKENI. From its cysteine to its phenylalanine, the CDR3 spans 16 amino acids. The entry retains the CDR3 DNA only, 48 bases that are in frame from base 1. Relative to germline, V is 5 bases shorter and J is 4 bases shorter, with 18 bases between their ends. The label giving this sample's time point can be read as: week 11, during vaccination. Each vaccine dose, consisting of 300 ug of a 20-mer mutant IDH1 peptide in Montanide, was administered subcutaneously with topical imiquimod. The donors had newly diagnosed IDH1-mutant astrocytomas of WHO grade 3 or 4 that showed loss of nuclear ATRX. The samples were drawn from NOA16, a multicentre, single-arm, open-label phase I trial in Germany that tested a mutant IDH1 peptide vaccine in humans for the first time. The DNeasy Blood and Tissue Kit was used to extract genomic DNA from EDTA blood for TCRB sequencing.

The receptor library was made with the immunoSEQ multiplex PCR assay. Rearranged TCR beta chain sequences were amplified using the hsTCRB Kit according to the manufacturer's protocol. An Illumina MiSeq was used to sequence the TCRB libraries. For the original study's pipeline: Demultiplexing, trimming and gene mapping were performed with the kit vendor's proprietary platform. TCRdb's version of the immuneACCESS table is confined to in-frame rearrangements and falls short of the full clone set. An unresolved V gene accounts for under half of the shortfall where checked; the remainder is of unknown origin. For V, J and clone size, that table is used; D and trimming come from the DNA. Within this sample are under 150,000 clones, with roughly 90% of them counted one time only. The ten top clones hold 0.61% of the sample.

This clonotype originated in a woman aged 50 to 65 with glioma. Sample: PBMCs, taken from a glioma patient whose treatment included an IDH1 peptide vaccine. The chain is encoded by TRBV18 joined to TRBJ1-3; 6 matching bases give a weak D call of TRBD1. The DNA reads TGTGCCAGCTCATTTCGGACAGAAGCGGGGGGAAACACCATATATTTT. The encoded protein is CASSFRTEAGGNTIYF.